The rows below give T cell receptor beta chains drawn from one sample of a study of blood T cells in healthy people across ages. TCRdb reanalysed the 5' RACE reads using MiXCR and keeps one entry per CDR3 protein. Among approximately 880,000 distinct CDR3 sequences listed, under 50% were seen once. Sequencing was performed on blood. Receptor source: a man aged 25-45 years in good health. The CDR3 runs from the conserved cysteine through the conserved F or W. The D gene is left open where the match is weak. Size values are once, few and many counts, or a class for expanded clones, and some rows have none.

d_call j_call clone_size v_call cdr3_nt cdr3_aa
. TRBJ2-1 . TRBV10-3 TGTGCCATCAGTGAGCCGTTCAGCGAGCTGCACTACAATGAGCAGTTCTTC CAISEPFSELHYNEQFF
. TRBJ2-7 . TRBV28 TGTGCCAGCAGTTTACACACAGGGATCTCCTACGAGCAGTACTTC CASSLHTGISYEQYF
TRBD1 TRBJ1-1 . TRBV29-1 TGCAGCGTTGCCCAGGGGGGCACTGAAGCTTTCTTT CSVAQGGTEAFF
TRBD1 TRBJ1-5 . TRBV6-2/TRBV6-3 TGTGCCAGCAGCCCGACAGGGACCCGATATCAGCCCCAGCATTTT CASSPTGTRYQPQHF
TRBD2 TRBJ2-3 once TRBV9 TGTGCCAGCAGCGGTCTAGCGGGAGGCACACCTAGCACAGATACGCAGTATTTT CASSGLAGGTPSTDTQYF
. TRBJ2-5 . TRBV7-7 TGTGCTAGCAGCACGGACGGACAAAAAGAGACCCAGTACTTC CASSTDGQKETQYF
. TRBJ2-1 . TRBV7-2 TGTGCCAGCAGCTTACGGCGGGGGCGAGAAGGGGAGCAGTTCTTC CASSLRRGREGEQFF
. TRBJ2-1 . TRBV20-1 TGCAGTGCTAGTCGGGGGGCGTACAATGAGCAGTTCTTC CSASRGAYNEQFF
. TRBJ1-2 few TRBV28 TGTGCCAGCAGTTTATCGGGACGGAGCTATGGCTACACCTTC CASSLSGRSYGYTF
. TRBJ1-2 . TRBV20-1 TGCAGTGCTAGAGTGTCGGGGGCAGGGTATGGCTACACCTTC CSARVSGAGYGYTF
. TRBJ2-3 many TRBV7-3 TGTGCCAGCAGCTTAAAGGCGGTGAGCACAGATACGCAGTATTTT CASSLKAVSTDTQYF
TRBD1 TRBJ1-5 few TRBV4-1 TGCGCCAGCAGCCAAGTTACCAGGGGGAGTCAGCCCCAGCATTTT CASSQVTRGSQPQHF
. TRBJ2-7 . TRBV20-1 TGCAGTGCTGTGCCGGGATCCTACGAGCAGTACTTC CSAVPGSYEQYF
. TRBJ1-2 few TRBV11-2 TGTGCCAGCAGCTCCGGGTTTTCAGACCCCGAACGTCGGTATGGCTACACCTTC CASSSGFSDPERRYGYTF
. TRBJ1-1 . TRBV6-1 TGTGCCAGCAGTGAAGCGAGGTCGGGGTCGAGCACTGAAGCTTTCTTT CASSEARSGSSTEAFF
. TRBJ2-1 few TRBV4-1 TGCGCCAGCAGCCAAGAGATGGGGCGCTTAGGTGAGCAGTTCTTC CASSQEMGRLGEQFF
TRBD1 TRBJ2-7 . TRBV6-6 TGTGCCAGCAGTTGGACAGGTAGCGACGAGCAGTACTTC CASSWTGSDEQYF
. TRBJ2-3 . TRBV6-8 TGTGCCAGCAGTTCCGTGGGGGGCCAGGGGAGCACAGATACGCAGTATTTT CASSSVGGQGSTDTQYF
. TRBJ2-7 . TRBV11-3 TGTGCCAGCAGCTCCCGCCATGGCGTGGGGGCCTACGAGCAGTACTTC CASSSRHGVGAYEQYF
. TRBJ1-2 . TRBV5-1 TGCGCCAGCAGCCCTCCCGGCAGGACCTATGGCTACACCTTC CASSPPGRTYGYTF
. TRBJ2-7 few TRBV5-6 TGTGCCAGCAGCTTGGGACGGCCAACCGGGCAGTACTTC CASSLGRPTGQYF
. TRBJ1-2 . TRBV20-1 TGCAGTGCAGCCGAGGGGCCTAACTATGGCTACACCTTC CSAAEGPNYGYTF
. TRBJ1-2 . TRBV27 TGTGCCAGCAGTATAACCGGGACCATATTCAAGGGCTACACCTTC CASSITGTIFKGYTF
. TRBJ2-7 . TRBV29-1 TGCAGCGTTGGAGGGGCAGGGGACGAGCAGTACTTC CSVGGAGDEQYF
. TRBJ2-7 . TRBV12-3/TRBV12-4 TGTGCCAGCAGCCCAACAGGGTCCTTGTACGAGCAGTACTTC CASSPTGSLYEQYF
. TRBJ2-1 . TRBV19 TGTGCCAGTAGTCTGAAGGGACCTTCCCGCTACAATGAGCAGTTCTTC CASSLKGPSRYNEQFF
TRBD2 TRBJ2-7 . TRBV20-1 TGCAGTGCTAGATGGCTAGCGGGGAGCTCCTACGAGCAGTACTTC CSARWLAGSSYEQYF
. TRBJ2-5 few TRBV11-2 TGTGCCAGCAGCTTAGCCCCACGGTCTCAAGAGACCCAGTACTTC CASSLAPRSQETQYF
TRBD2 TRBJ2-1 . TRBV4-1 TGCGCCAGCAGCCAACCTAGCGGGGTTAATGAGCAGTTCTTC CASSQPSGVNEQFF
. TRBJ1-2 . TRBV19 TGTGCCAGTAGTTTTGCGACAGCTAACTATGGCTACACCTTC CASSFATANYGYTF
TRBD2 TRBJ2-5 . TRBV6-5 TGTGCCAGCAGTTACTTGGCGGGGGTCCAAGAGACCCAGTACTTC CASSYLAGVQETQYF
TRBD1 TRBJ1-5 . TRBV2 TGTGCCAGCAGTAAGGACAGGGGGGCTAGCAATCAGCCCCAGCATTTT CASSKDRGASNQPQHF
. TRBJ2-7 few TRBV28 TGTGCCAGCAGCCAACCCACAAGGGGTGGCGAGCAGTACTTC CASSQPTRGGEQYF
TRBD2 TRBJ2-7 once TRBV6-5 TGTGCCTGCAGTAAAGGGACTAGCATCTACGAGCAGTACTTC CACSKGTSIYEQYF
. TRBJ2-7 few TRBV7-2 TGTGCCAGCAGCTTTCCAGGGATATCCTACGAGCAGTACTTC CASSFPGISYEQYF
TRBD1 TRBJ2-1 few TRBV9 TGTGCCAGCAGCGCGGACAGGGGCCGTCATTCCTACAATGAGCAGTTCTTC CASSADRGRHSYNEQFF
. TRBJ2-1 few TRBV6-5 TGTGCCAGCAGAAGAGCGGGTTGGAGCTCCTACAATGAGCAGTTCTTC CASRRAGWSSYNEQFF
TRBD2 TRBJ2-3 . TRBV20-1 TGCAGTGCTAGCCCTAGCGGGGGGCCAACCCGATACACAGATACGCAGTATTTT CSASPSGGPTRYTDTQYF
. TRBJ2-3 few TRBV7-9 TGTGCCAGCAGCACGGCAGATACGCAGTATTTT CASSTADTQYF
. TRBJ2-1 . TRBV10-3 TGTGCCATCAGTGACAGGGGGGACGGGCAGTTCTTC CAISDRGDGQFF
TRBD2 TRBJ2-3 . TRBV7-8 TGTGCCAGCAGCCTAAATCCTAGCGGGGGGGCAGATACGCAGTATTTT CASSLNPSGGADTQYF
TRBD2 TRBJ2-1 . TRBV27 TGTGCCAGCAGCCCTCCCCGACTAGCCAATGAGCAGTTCTTC CASSPPRLANEQFF
. TRBJ2-1 . TRBV12-3/TRBV12-4 TGTGCCAGCAGTTTCCAGGGTAGGGCCAATGAGCAGTTCTTC CASSFQGRANEQFF
. TRBJ2-1 few TRBV7-3 TGTGCCAGCAGCTTAGGGGACCACGGCCTGTTCTTC CASSLGDHGLFF
. TRBJ2-2 . TRBV7-3 TGTGCCAGCAGCTCCGACGGGTTCGCCGGGGAGCTGTTTTTT CASSSDGFAGELFF